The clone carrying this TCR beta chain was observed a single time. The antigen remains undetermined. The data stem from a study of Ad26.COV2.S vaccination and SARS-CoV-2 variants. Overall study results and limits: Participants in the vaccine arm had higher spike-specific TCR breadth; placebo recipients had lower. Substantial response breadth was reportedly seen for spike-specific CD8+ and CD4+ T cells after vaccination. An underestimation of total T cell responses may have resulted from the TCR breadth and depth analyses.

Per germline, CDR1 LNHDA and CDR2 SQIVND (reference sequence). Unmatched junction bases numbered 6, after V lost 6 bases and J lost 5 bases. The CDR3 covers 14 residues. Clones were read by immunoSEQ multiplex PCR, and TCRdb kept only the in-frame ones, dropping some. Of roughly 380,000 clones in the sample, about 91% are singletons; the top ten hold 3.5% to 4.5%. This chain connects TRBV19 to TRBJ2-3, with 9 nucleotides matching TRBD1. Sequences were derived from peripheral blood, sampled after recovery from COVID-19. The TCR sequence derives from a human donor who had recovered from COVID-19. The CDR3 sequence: CASSRGQGLDTQYF. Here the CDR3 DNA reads TGTGCCAGTAGCCGAGGACAGGGGTTAGATACGCAGTATTTT.